The present T cell receptor (beta chain) was sequenced within a study of post-analysis software for immune sequencing data. Study background: There were relapsing-remitting, secondary progressive and progressive-relapsing multiple sclerosis among the disease courses included.

Unmatched junction bases numbered 8, after V lost 3 bases and J lost 4 bases. The CDR3 has 15 residues. Findings and limits, study-wide: When patients were compared with controls, four or five TRBV segments were more frequent, TRBV5-6, TRBV5-1 and TRBV20-1 among them. Compared against controls, patients with multiple sclerosis displayed significantly lower normalized Chao1 diversity. Under the F measure, samples that were prepared in one batch clustered strongly together.

The authors incorporated unique molecular identifiers into the TCR beta cDNA libraries. Input of about 0.9 to 10 million T cells yielded 550,000 or so cDNA molecules. TCRdb itself ran the PCR reads through MiXCR, one entry per CDR3 protein. The sample has hundreds of thousands of distinct CDR3 sequences, nearly 45% seen once. As for this clonotype: Antigen unknown.

The sequenced material came from blood. The source of this sequence is a girl aged 10 to 17 with multiple sclerosis. The chain links TRBV12-3 or TRBV12-4 to TRBJ1-2, with 7 bases identical to TRBD1. The CDR3 nucleotides are TGTGCCAGCAGTTTTTCAGGAGGGGGCCTCTATGGCTACACCTTC. Translating gives CASSFSGGGLYGYTF.